What follows describes a single T cell receptor (beta chain). The source of the sample is a study of blood T cell repertoires in COVID-19. Study information: Samples of COVID-19 (acute and convalescent) were obtained from the United States, Italy and Spain. T cells, B-cell-depleted T cells, or PBMCs provided the cDNA or gDNA that served as material.

Authors' data handling: Reference gene primer amplification gave nucleated cell count estimates. Some clones are missing from TCRdb's copy, which holds only in-frame ones; the method was immunoSEQ multiplex PCR. That table supplies the V and J calls and clone size; D and trimming were determined from the DNA. The data hold 300,000 to 400,000 clones, with about 91% observed a single time. The Seattle patients, enrolled during active infection, were followed longitudinally. The CDR3 is 13 amino acids. The V gene's germline CDR1 is SGHAT and CDR2 FQNNGV. Trimming left V 1 base short and J 6 bases short, with 7 bases between.

V usage is TRBV11-2 and J usage is TRBJ1-5; D remains unclear. Source material: peripheral blood. This TCR derives from a woman in her twenties or thirties with COVID-19, enrolled during active disease. The CDR3 region is CASSLAIFQPQHF. The DNA of the CDR3 is TGTGCCAGCAGCTTAGCAATTTTTCAGCCCCAGCATTTT. The full variable domain, rest sourced from reference TRBV11-2 and TRBJ1-5, is EAGVAQSPRYKIIEKRQSVAFWCNPISGHATLYWYQQILGQGPKLLIQFQNNGVVDDSQLPKDRFSAERLKGVDSTLKIQPAKLEDSAVYLCASSLAIFQPQHFGDGTRLSIL.